The clone carrying this T cell receptor (beta chain) was detected only a few times. Its antigen is currently unknown. This sample is drawn from a study of T-cell reconstitution after alpha-beta-depleted transplantation in children. Findings and caveats of the study: T-cell numbers and diversity one year post-transplant derived largely from freshly generated T cells.

Unmatched junction bases numbered 7, after V lost 5 bases and J lost 3 bases. CDR1 MNHEY and CDR2 SVGAGI come from the germline V gene. There are 14 residues in the CDR3. Preparing the TCRbeta library involved the use of unique molecular identifiers. TCRdb fed the PCR reads into MiXCR, producing one record per CDR3 protein. Here the sample spans approximately 1,000,000 distinct CDR3 sequences, roughly 29% being singletons. This chain links TRBV6-5 with TRBJ2-7; 7 bases agree with TRBD1. The material was PBMCs, mostly from graft donor cells, obtained 360 days after TCRalphabeta/CD19-depleted stem cell transplant. The sequence was collected from a boy under two years old who had a stem cell transplant for SCID, so the T cells may come from the graft donor. DNA for the CDR3: TGTGCCAGCAGTCTGACGACAGGGAGCTACGAGCAGTACTTC. Its translation is CASSLTTGSYEQYF.